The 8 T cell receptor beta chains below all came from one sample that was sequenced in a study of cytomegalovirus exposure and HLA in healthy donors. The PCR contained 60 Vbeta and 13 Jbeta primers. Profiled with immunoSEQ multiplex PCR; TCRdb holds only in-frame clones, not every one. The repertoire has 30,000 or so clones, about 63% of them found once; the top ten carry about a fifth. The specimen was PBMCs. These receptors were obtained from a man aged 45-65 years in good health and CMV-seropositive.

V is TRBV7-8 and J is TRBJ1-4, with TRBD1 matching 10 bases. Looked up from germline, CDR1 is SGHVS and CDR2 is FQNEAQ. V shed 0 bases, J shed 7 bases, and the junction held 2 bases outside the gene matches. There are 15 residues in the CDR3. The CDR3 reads CASSLAGTGVEKLFF. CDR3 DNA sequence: TGTGCCAGCAGCTTAGCCGGGACAGGGGTTGAAAAACTGTTTTTT.

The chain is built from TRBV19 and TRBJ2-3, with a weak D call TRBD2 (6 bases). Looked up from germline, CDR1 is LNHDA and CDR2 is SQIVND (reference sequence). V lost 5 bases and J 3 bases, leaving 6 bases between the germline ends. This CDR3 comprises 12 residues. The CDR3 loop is CASSRETDTQYF. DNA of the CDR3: TGTGCCAGTAGTCGGGAGACAGATACGCAGTATTTT.

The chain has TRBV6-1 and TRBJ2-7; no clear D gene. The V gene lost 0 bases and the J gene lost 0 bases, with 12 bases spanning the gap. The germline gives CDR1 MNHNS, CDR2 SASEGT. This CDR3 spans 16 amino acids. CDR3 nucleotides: TGTGCCAGCAGTGAAGCGGTAGTACCAACCTCCTACGAGCAGTACTTC. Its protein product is CASSEAVVPTSYEQYF.

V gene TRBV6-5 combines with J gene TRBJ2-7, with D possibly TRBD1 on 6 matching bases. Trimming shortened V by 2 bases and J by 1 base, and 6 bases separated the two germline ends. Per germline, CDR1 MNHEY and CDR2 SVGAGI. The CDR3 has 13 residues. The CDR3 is CASSYQGSYEQYF. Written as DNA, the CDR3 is TGTGCCAGCAGTTACCAGGGGTCCTACGAGCAGTACTTC.

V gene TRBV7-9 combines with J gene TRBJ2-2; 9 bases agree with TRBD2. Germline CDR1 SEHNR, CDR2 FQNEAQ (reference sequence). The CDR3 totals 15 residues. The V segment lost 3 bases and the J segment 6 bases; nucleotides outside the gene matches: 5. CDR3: CASSFAGGRSGELFF. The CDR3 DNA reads TGTGCCAGCAGCTTTGCGGGAGGGAGGTCCGGGGAGCTGTTTTTT.

The CDR3 loop is CAISESRDTSYEQYF. The CDR3 DNA sequence: TGTGCCATCAGTGAGTCGAGGGACACCTCCTACGAGCAGTACTTC. The chain couples TRBV10-3 to TRBJ2-7; D might be TRBD1 (6 bases). CDR1 and CDR2 (germline): ENHRY, SYGVKD. Trimming shortened V by 0 bases and J by 0 bases, and 9 bases separated the two germline ends. CDR3 length equals 15 residues.

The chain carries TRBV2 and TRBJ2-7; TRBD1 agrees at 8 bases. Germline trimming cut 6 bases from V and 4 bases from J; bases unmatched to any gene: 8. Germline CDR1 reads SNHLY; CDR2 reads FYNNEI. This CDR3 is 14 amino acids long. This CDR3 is CASRGTGVVYEQYF. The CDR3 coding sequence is TGTGCCAGCAGGGGGACAGGTGTGGTTTACGAGCAGTACTTC.

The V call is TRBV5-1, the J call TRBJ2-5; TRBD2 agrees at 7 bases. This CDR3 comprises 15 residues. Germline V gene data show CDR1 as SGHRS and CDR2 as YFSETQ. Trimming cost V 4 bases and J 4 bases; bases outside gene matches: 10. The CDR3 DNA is TGCGCCAGCAGCCCTCGGGGAGGGCCATCAGAGACCCAGTACTTC. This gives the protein CASSPRGGPSETQYF.